These 27 T cell receptor beta chains share one sample of origin, sequenced in a study of blood T cell repertoires in COVID-19. Clones were sequenced by immunoSEQ multiplex PCR, and TCRdb holds only the in-frame ones, with some missing. The data show 200,000 or so clones, 81% seen once. Input material: peripheral blood. These receptors came from a woman of 80 years or more with COVID-19, enrolled during active disease.

This clone was observed once. Written as DNA, the CDR3 is TGCGCCAGCAGGGGACAGTCTGGTGGAGAGACCCAGTACTTC. Protein product: CASRGQSGGETQYF. The gene calls are TRBV5-1 and TRBJ2-5; 7 nucleotides align to TRBD1. There are 14 residues in the CDR3. Trimming removed 5 bases from V and 4 bases from J; junction bases left unmatched: 8. The germline V gene has CDR1 SGHRS and CDR2 YFSETQ.

This clone was recorded a few times. The rearrangement uses TRBV2 and TRBJ1-1, with D possibly TRBD1 on 5 matching bases. V lost 3 bases and J 5 bases, leaving 10 bases between the germline ends. The germline CDR1 and CDR2 sequences are SNHLY and FYNNEI. The CDR3 totals 13 residues. In nucleotides, the CDR3 is TGTGCCAGCAGTGAGGGGGGACGGACTGAAGCTTTCTTT. Its translation is CASSEGGRTEAFF.

In DNA form, the CDR3 reads TGTGCCAGCAGCTTAGCCGACAATGAGCAGTTCTTC. It encodes CASSLADNEQFF. The rearrangement links TRBV13 to TRBJ2-1; D remains ambiguous. Germline V CDR1 and CDR2: PRHDT, FYEKMQ (reference sequence). The CDR3 spans 12 residues. Trimming stripped 1 base from V and 5 bases from J, with 3 bases between.

In nucleotides, the CDR3 is TGTGCCAGCAGTGGGACTAACCCCTACGAGCAGTACTTC. Translating it yields CASSGTNPYEQYF. The V call is TRBV6-2 or TRBV6-3, the J call TRBJ2-7, with 7 bases that match TRBD2. J lost 2 bases, V lost 5 bases, and 3 bases had no gene match. CDR1 and CDR2 from the germline V gene are MNHEY and SVGEGT. CDR3 length equals 13 residues.

V gene TRBV29-1 combines with J gene TRBJ2-7; 9 bases agree with TRBD1. Germline assignment: CDR1 SQVTM and CDR2 ANQGSEA. The CDR3 runs 16 residues. Trimming cost V 4 bases and J 3 bases; bases outside gene matches: 13. The CDR3 is CSVVGSIKTGGYEQYF. The CDR3 coding sequence is TGCAGCGTTGTTGGGAGCATCAAGACAGGGGGCTACGAGCAGTACTTC.

The rearrangement uses TRBV9 and TRBJ2-3; 9 bases map to TRBD1. Germline V gene lookup returns CDR1 SGDLS and CDR2 YYNGEE. The CDR3 loop spans 17 amino acids. V dropped 1 base and J dropped 1; count of bases not matched to a gene: 7. The CDR3 spells CASSVTGGAVRTDTQYF. The CDR3 DNA follows: TGTGCCAGCAGCGTAACAGGGGGCGCGGTTCGCACAGATACGCAGTATTTT.

This chain joins TRBV6-5 and TRBJ2-3; a weak D match, TRBD2 (6 bases). The V and J ends lost 2 bases and 4 bases respectively, with 13 bases between them. The CDR3 consists of 15 residues. The germline V gene has CDR1 MNHEY and CDR2 SVGAGI. CDR3 region: CASSYGLSGPDTQYF. The CDR3, as DNA: TGTGCCAGCAGTTACGGACTATCGGGCCCAGATACGCAGTATTTT.

The chain has TRBV19 and TRBJ1-2, with D perhaps TRBD1 (5 bases). Trimming pared 6 bases from V and 5 bases from J, leaving 7 bases between. The length of the CDR3 is 11 residues. CDR1 is LNHDA and CDR2 is SQIVND in the germline V gene (reference sequence). The CDR3 nucleotides read TGTGCCAGTAGATCAGGGTATGGCTACACCTTC. It yields the protein CASRSGYGYTF.

The J gene is TRBJ1-6, the V gene TRBV7-9; D unresolved. The CDR3 has 15 amino acids. Trimming took 3 bases from V and 7 from J, leaving 13 bases between them. Per germline, CDR1 SEHNR and CDR2 FQNEAQ (reference sequence). The CDR3: CASSFSRIGNSPLHF. In nucleotides, the CDR3 is TGTGCCAGCAGCTTCTCGAGGATAGGCAATTCACCCCTCCACTTT.

The chain has TRBV10-3 and TRBJ2-1, with 7 bases that match TRBD1. The CDR3 runs to 14 residues. After removal of 6 bases from V and 3 bases from J, the junction contained 5 bases not matched to a gene. Germline CDR1 ENHRY, CDR2 SYGVKD. The CDR3 is CAISQDRFYNEQFF. As DNA, the CDR3 is TGTGCCATCAGCCAGGACAGGTTCTACAATGAGCAGTTCTTC.

This chain uses TRBV25-1 with TRBJ1-2, with a tentative D call TRBD1 (5 bases). The CDR3 runs to 14 residues. The V gene's germline CDR1 is MGHDK and CDR2 SYGVNS. V shed 1 base and J shed 8 bases, with 14 bases lying between them. The CDR3 sequence is CASSESAGGAGYTF. The CDR3, as DNA: TGTGCCAGCAGTGAATCTGCGGGAGGGGCCGGCTACACCTTC.

This chain joins TRBV2 and TRBJ2-1; TRBD2 matches 7 bases. This CDR3 contains 14 residues. The V gene end was trimmed by 4 bases and the J gene end by 7 bases; junction bases not matched to a gene: 7. Germline CDR1 SNHLY, CDR2 FYNNEI. The CDR3 spells CASSVSGGLNEQFF. The CDR3 nucleotides are TGTGCCAGCAGTGTTTCGGGAGGCCTGAATGAGCAGTTCTTC.

The V gene is TRBV7-9, the J gene TRBJ2-1; possible D gene TRBD2, 5 bases. Germline lookup yields CDR1 SEHNR and CDR2 FQNEAQ (reference sequence). The CDR3 sequence is 14 residues long. The V end was cut by 5 bases, the J end by 4 bases, with 12 bases between. DNA of the CDR3: TGTGCCAGCAGCCTTAGGACTGGTTACAATGAGCAGTTCTTC. Translating it yields CASSLRTGYNEQFF.

This rearrangement joins TRBV6-1 to TRBJ1-2; D possibly corresponds to TRBD1 (5 bases). Trimming took off 2 bases at V and 4 bases at J, with 14 bases between the two ends. CDR3 length: 15 residues. The germline V gene encodes CDR1 MNHNS and CDR2 SASEGT. CDR3 amino acids: CASSESQGWIYGYTF. The CDR3, as DNA: TGTGCCAGCAGTGAATCCCAGGGTTGGATCTATGGCTACACCTTC.

The chain carries TRBV7-9 and TRBJ1-2; 7 nucleotides match TRBD1. This CDR3 spans 13 amino acids. CDR1 is SEHNR and CDR2 is FQNEAQ in the germline V gene (reference sequence). The J segment lost 5 bases and the V segment lost 4 bases, leaving 4 bases of the junction unmatched. This CDR3 reads CASSSTGYYGYTF. As DNA, the CDR3 is TGTGCCAGCAGCTCGACAGGGTATTATGGCTACACCTTC.

CDR3: CASSSWGRLEDTGELFF. CDR3 nucleotide sequence: TGTGCCAGCAGCTCTTGGGGGAGACTAGAAGACACCGGGGAGCTGTTTTTT. This chain uses TRBV28 with TRBJ2-2; possible D gene TRBD2, 6 bases. This CDR3 comprises 17 residues. Germline lookup yields CDR1 MDHEN and CDR2 SYDVKM. V was pared by 6 bases and J by 3 bases, with 20 bases between.

This chain connects TRBV2 to TRBJ2-3; maybe TRBD1 (6 bases). Trimming took off 1 base at V and 4 bases at J, with 12 bases between the two ends. Germline-derived CDR1 and CDR2 are SNHLY and FYNNEI. CDR3 length: 15 amino acids. CDR3: CASSEGGLRADTQYF. CDR3 DNA sequence: TGTGCCAGCAGTGAAGGGGGGCTTCGGGCAGATACGCAGTATTTT.

V and J are TRBV2 and TRBJ2-6; D remains unclear. V lost 5 bases, J lost 5 bases, and 13 bases lay in between. There are 15 residues in the CDR3. Germline values: CDR1 SNHLY, CDR2 FYNNEI. This CDR3 reads CASSSSGAWANVLTF. For the CDR3, the DNA is TGTGCCAGCAGTTCGTCCGGTGCGTGGGCCAACGTCCTGACTTTC.

V gene TRBV7-2 combines with J gene TRBJ2-3; 14 nucleotides line up with TRBD2. The CDR3 length is 16 residues. V shed 5 bases and J 6 bases; nucleotides not matched to a gene: 7. Germline CDR1 and CDR2: SGHTA and FQGNSA. The CDR3 region has the DNA TGTGCCAGCAGCACGGGACTAGCGGGAGTTTCGGATACGCAGTATTTT. This codes for CASSTGLAGVSDTQYF.

The rearrangement joins TRBV5-4 to TRBJ1-2, with TRBD1 identical over 7 bases. The CDR3 consists of 13 residues. The germline V gene has CDR1 SGHNT and CDR2 YYREEE (reference sequence). Trimming took 2 bases from V and 4 from J; bases not matched to a gene: 2. In nucleotides, the CDR3 is TGTGCCAGCAGCTTTACAGGGGTCTATGGCTACACCTTC. Translation gives CASSFTGVYGYTF.

As DNA, the CDR3 is TGTGCCAGCAGCTTAGCGTCCCCTCGCGGAGGCGGCACTGAAGCTTTCTTT. This sequence encodes CASSLASPRGGGTEAFF. The V gene is TRBV7-2, the J gene TRBJ1-1, with D hard to call. Germline CDR1 and CDR2: SGHTA and FQGNSA. This CDR3 is 17 amino acids long. V dropped 0 bases and J dropped 4 bases, with 18 bases sitting between them.

This clone has just one count. This chain uses TRBV18 with TRBJ1-1; 10 bases fit TRBD1. The germline CDR1 and CDR2 sequences are KGHSH and LQKENI. The CDR3 runs 16 residues. Germline trimming cut 2 bases from V and 5 bases from J; bases unmatched to any gene: 8. As DNA, the CDR3 is TGTGCCAGCTCACCAAGGACGACAGGGGGCTGGACTGAAGCTTTCTTT. This gives the protein CASSPRTTGGWTEAFF.

The chain recombines TRBV7-9 with TRBJ1-2; D is possibly TRBD1 (6 bases). Germline V gene data show CDR1 as SEHNR and CDR2 as FQNEAQ (reference sequence). The CDR3 length is 15 residues. V lost 5 bases to trimming and J lost 1 base, with 14 bases between them. The CDR3 DNA reads TGTGCCAGCAGCATATACGTGGACAGTAACTATGGCTACACCTTC. Residues: CASSIYVDSNYGYTF. The full variable domain, in which reference TRBV7-9 and TRBJ1-2 provide the parts outside the CDR3, is DTGVSQNPRHKITKRGQNVTFRCDPISEHNRLYWYRQTLGQGPEFLTYFQNEAQLEKSRLLSDRFSAERPKGSFSTLEIQRTEQGDSAMYLCASSIYVDSNYGYTFGSGTRLTVV.

Regarding this clone: Compared with germline, one end of the junction differs, possibly owing to a read error. The V gene is TRBV6-5, the J gene TRBJ2-7, with 8 bases matching TRBD2. The CDR3 runs to 16 residues. Germline values: CDR1 MNHEY, CDR2 SVGAGI. CDR3 nucleotides: TGTGCCAGCAGTTCGGGGGGTCCGGGACTAGTCCTCCTTCGGGACTTC. It encodes CASSSGGPGLVLLRDF.

The V gene is TRBV7-2, the J gene TRBJ2-6; 8 bases map to TRBD1. The CDR3 extends over 17 amino acids. Germline trimming cut 4 bases from V and 2 bases from J; bases unmatched to any gene: 7. Germline CDR1 and CDR2: SGHTA and FQGNSA. The CDR3 region is CASSSRTGQTGANVLTF. CDR3 sequence (DNA): TGTGCCAGCAGCTCCCGGACAGGGCAGACTGGGGCCAACGTCCTGACTTTC.

This clone was detected once. The chain combines TRBV5-1 with TRBJ1-2; 11 nucleotides align to TRBD1. The germline V gene has CDR1 SGHRS and CDR2 YFSETQ. With V trimmed by 4 bases and J by 4 bases, 3 bases remained unmatched. The CDR3 consists of 14 residues. The CDR3 spells CASSEGTGGYGYTF. CDR3 in DNA: TGCGCCAGCAGCGAGGGGACAGGGGGCTATGGCTACACCTTC.

The V gene is TRBV5-1, the J gene TRBJ2-3; the D gene is possibly TRBD2 (7 bases). The CDR3 totals 15 residues. CDR1 and CDR2 (germline): SGHRS, YFSETQ. V shed 3 bases and J shed 2 bases, with 13 bases lying between them. CDR3 in DNA: TGCGCCAGCAGCTCCGAGGGGGGGTACACAGATACGCAGTATTTT. Translated: CASSSEGGYTDTQYF.